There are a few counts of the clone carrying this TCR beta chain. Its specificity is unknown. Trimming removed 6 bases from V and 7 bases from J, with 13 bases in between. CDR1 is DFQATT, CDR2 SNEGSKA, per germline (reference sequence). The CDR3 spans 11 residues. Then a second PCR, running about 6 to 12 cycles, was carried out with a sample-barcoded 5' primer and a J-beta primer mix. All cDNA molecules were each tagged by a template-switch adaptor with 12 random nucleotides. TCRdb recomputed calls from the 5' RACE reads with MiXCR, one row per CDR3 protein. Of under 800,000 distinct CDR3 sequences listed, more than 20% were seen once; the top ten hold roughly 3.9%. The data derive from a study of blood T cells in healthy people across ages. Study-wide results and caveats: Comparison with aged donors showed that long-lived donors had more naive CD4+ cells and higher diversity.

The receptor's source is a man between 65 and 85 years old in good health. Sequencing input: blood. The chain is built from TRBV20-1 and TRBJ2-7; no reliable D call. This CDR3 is CSASVQGEQYF. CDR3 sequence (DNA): TGCAGTGCCAGCGTCCAAGGGGAGCAGTACTTC.